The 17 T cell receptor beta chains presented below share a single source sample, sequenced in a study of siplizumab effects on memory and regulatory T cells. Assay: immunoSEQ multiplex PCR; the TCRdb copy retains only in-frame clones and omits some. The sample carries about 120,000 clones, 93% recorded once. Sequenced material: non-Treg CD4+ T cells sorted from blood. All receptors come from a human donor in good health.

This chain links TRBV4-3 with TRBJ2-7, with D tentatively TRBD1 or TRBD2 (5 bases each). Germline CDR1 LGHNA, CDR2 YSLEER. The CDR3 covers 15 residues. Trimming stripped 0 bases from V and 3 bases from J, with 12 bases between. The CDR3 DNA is TGCGCCAGCAGCCAAGATCGGGGCCTGAACTACGAGCAGTACTTC. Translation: CASSQDRGLNYEQYF.

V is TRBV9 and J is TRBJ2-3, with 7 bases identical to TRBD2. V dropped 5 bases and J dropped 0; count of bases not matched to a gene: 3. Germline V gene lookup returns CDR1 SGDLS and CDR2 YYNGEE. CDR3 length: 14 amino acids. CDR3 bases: TGTGCCAGCAGGGCTAGCGGTAGCACAGATACGCAGTATTTT. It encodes CASRASGSTDTQYF.

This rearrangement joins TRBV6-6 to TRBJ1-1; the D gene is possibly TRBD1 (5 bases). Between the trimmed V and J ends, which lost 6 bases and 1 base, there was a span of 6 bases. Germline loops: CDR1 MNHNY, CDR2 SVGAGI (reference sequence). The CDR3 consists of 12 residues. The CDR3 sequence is CASRTENTEAFF. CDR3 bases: TGTGCCAGCAGGACAGAGAACACTGAAGCTTTCTTT.

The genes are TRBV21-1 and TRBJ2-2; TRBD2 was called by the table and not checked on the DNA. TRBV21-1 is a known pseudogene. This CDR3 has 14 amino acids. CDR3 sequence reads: CASSGNTNTGELFF. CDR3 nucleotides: TGTGCCAGCTCCGGGAACACGAACACCGGGGAGCTGTTTTTT.

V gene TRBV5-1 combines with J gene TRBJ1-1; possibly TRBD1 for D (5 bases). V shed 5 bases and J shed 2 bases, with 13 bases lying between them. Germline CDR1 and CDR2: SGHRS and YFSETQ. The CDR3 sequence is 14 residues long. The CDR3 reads CASRTGSGNTEAFF. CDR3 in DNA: TGCGCCAGCAGAACAGGTTCAGGAAACACTGAAGCTTTCTTT.

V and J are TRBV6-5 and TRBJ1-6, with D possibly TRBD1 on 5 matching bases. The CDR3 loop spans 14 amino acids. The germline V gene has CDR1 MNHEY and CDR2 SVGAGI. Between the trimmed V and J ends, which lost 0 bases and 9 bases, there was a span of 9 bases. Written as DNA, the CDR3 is TGTGCCAGCAGTTACTCGAAGGACATTTCACCCCTCCACTTT. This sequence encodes CASSYSKDISPLHF.

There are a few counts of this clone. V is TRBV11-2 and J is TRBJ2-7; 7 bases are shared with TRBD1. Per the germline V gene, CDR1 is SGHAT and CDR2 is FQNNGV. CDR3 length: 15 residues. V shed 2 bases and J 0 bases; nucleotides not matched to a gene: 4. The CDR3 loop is CASSLSGQVSYEQYF. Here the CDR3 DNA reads TGTGCCAGCAGCTTAAGCGGACAGGTCTCCTACGAGCAGTACTTC.

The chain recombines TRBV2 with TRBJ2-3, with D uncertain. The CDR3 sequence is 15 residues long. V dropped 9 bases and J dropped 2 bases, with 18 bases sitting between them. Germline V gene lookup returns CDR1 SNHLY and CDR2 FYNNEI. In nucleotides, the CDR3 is TGTGCCAGTCCTAAATCGGTTTTTTCCACAGATACGCAGTATTTT. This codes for CASPKSVFSTDTQYF. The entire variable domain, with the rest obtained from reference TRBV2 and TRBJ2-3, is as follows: EPEVTQTPSHQVTQMGQEVILRCVPISNHLYFYWYRQILGQKVEFLVSFYNNEISEKSEIFDDQFSVERPDGSNFTLKIRSTKLEDSAMYFCASPKSVFSTDTQYFGPGTRLTVL.

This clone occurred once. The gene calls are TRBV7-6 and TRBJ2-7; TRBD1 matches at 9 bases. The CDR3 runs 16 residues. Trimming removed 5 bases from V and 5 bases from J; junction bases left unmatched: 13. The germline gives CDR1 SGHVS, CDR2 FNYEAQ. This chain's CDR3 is CASSIKPGQGVNEQYF. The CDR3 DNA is TGTGCCAGCAGCATAAAACCGGGACAGGGTGTCAACGAGCAGTACTTC.

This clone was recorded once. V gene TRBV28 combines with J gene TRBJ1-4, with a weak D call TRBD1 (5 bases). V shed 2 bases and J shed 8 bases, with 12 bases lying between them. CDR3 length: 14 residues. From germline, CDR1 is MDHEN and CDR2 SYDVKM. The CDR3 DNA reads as TGTGCCAGCAGTTTAAGGGGACCAGGGGAAAAACTGTTTTTT. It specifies CASSLRGPGEKLFF.

This chain's CDR3 is CASSPPSRGAFDYGYTF. The CDR3 DNA follows: TGTGCCAGCTCACCACCGTCCCGGGGGGCGTTTGACTATGGCTACACCTTC. The chain employs TRBV18 and TRBJ1-2, with D perhaps matching TRBD1 (6 bases). CDR1 and CDR2 (germline): KGHSH, LQKENI. This CDR3 is 17 amino acids long. Between the trimmed V and J ends, which lost 0 bases and 3 bases, there was a span of 17 bases.

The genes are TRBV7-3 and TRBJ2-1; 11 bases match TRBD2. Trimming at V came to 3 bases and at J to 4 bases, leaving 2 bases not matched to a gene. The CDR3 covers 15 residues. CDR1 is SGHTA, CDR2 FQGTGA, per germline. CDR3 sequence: CASSFTSGGYNEQFF. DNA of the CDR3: TGTGCCAGCAGCTTTACTAGCGGGGGATACAATGAGCAGTTCTTC.

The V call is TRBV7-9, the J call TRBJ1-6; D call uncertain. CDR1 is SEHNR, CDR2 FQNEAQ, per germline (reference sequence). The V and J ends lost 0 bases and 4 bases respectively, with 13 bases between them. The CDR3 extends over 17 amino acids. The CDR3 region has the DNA TGTGCCAGCAGCTTAGCTTCCGGCACGCAGTATAATTCACCCCTCCACTTT. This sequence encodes CASSLASGTQYNSPLHF.

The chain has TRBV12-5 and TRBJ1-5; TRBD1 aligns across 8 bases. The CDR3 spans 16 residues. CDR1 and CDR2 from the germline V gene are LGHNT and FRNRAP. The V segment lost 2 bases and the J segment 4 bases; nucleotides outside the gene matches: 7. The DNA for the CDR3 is TGTGCTAGTGGTTTGTCAGGGGGCTTGGGGAATCAGCCCCAGCATTTT. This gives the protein CASGLSGGLGNQPQHF.

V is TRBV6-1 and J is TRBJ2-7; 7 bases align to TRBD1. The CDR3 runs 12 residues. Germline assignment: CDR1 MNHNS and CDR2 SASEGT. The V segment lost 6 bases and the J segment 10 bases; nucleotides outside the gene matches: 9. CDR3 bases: TGTGCCAGCAGCCGGGACAGCCTCGGCCAGTACTTC. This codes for CASSRDSLGQYF.

CDR3 sequence: CASSFGGGRRSYEQYF. CDR3 nucleotide sequence: TGTGCCAGCAGCTTTGGCGGGGGGCGCAGATCCTACGAGCAGTACTTC. This chain connects TRBV5-6 to TRBJ2-7, with 8 bases aligning to TRBD2. Germline V gives CDR1 SGHDT, CDR2 YYEEEE. J gave up 1 base and V 2 bases, and 8 bases lay outside the gene matches. There are 16 residues in the CDR3.

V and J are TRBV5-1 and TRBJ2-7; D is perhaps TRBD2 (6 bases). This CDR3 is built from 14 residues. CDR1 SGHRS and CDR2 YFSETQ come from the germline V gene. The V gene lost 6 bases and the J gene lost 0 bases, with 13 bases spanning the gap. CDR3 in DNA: TGCGCCAGCACTCCGGGGGACCCCTCCTACGAGCAGTACTTC. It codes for CASTPGDPSYEQYF.